The rows below give T cell receptor beta chains drawn from one sample of a study of T cells after yellow fever vaccination. TCRdb re-derived calls from the 5' RACE reads in MiXCR, one entry per CDR3 protein. The data show 170,000 or so distinct CDR3 sequences, 5.5% to 8% seen once. Sequenced material: CD4+ T cells sorted from PBMCs, taken on the day of the first yellow fever vaccination. The source is a young man who received the YFV17D yellow fever vaccine. The CDR3 runs from the conserved cysteine through the conserved F or W. A D gene is named only where the DNA matches it firmly. The size of a clone is reported for some rows only, either as once, few or many, or as a class for expanded clones.

d_call	v_call	clone_size	j_call	cdr3_nt	cdr3_aa
-	TRBV25-1	-	TRBJ1-5	TGTGCCACCCTAGTCGGGGGGTGCGCGCCCCAGCATTTT	CATLVGGCAPQHF
-	TRBV5-5	many	TRBJ2-1	TGTGCCAGCAGCGCAGACAGTTCCAGTGAGCAGTTCTTC	CASSADSSSEQFF
-	TRBV5-1	many	TRBJ1-1	TGCGCCAGCAGCTTGGAAACATGGGGGACTGAAGCTTTCTTT	CASSLETWGTEAFF
TRBD1	TRBV20-1	many	TRBJ1-2	TGCAGTGCTGTCACAGGGGAGGGTGGCTACACCTTC	CSAVTGEGGYTF
-	TRBV5-1	many	TRBJ2-5	TGCGCCAGCGATCCGGGACGGCAAGAGACCCAGTACTTC	CASDPGRQETQYF
-	TRBV9	few	TRBJ2-3	TGTGCCAGCAGCGTATCCCCGGCCATACCCCGAGATACGCAGTATTTT	CASSVSPAIPRDTQYF
TRBD1	TRBV28	-	TRBJ1-6	TGTGCCAGCAGTTTGGTACAGGGGGCCTCACCCCTCCACTTT	CASSLVQGASPLHF
TRBD2	TRBV4-3	many	TRBJ2-3	TGCGCCAGCAGCCAAGATACTCTAGCGGGGGGCACCACAGATACGCAGTATTTT	CASSQDTLAGGTTDTQYF
-	TRBV7-9	many	TRBJ1-1	TGTGCCAGCAGCCGAAACGACGGACAGATAGAAGCTTTCTTT	CASSRNDGQIEAFF
TRBD1	TRBV20-1	-	TRBJ1-1	TGCAGTGCCCGGGACAGGGGCCTTGAAGCTTTCTTT	CSARDRGLEAFF
-	TRBV12-3/TRBV12-4	many	TRBJ2-3	TGTGCCAGCAGTAGCGGCCGCACAGATACGCAGTATTTT	CASSSGRTDTQYF
-	TRBV7-2	-	TRBJ1-5	TGTGCCAGCAGCTTAGTAGGGAGCCGATTGGATCAGCCCCAGCATTTT	CASSLVGSRLDQPQHF
-	TRBV2	many	TRBJ2-1	TGTGCCAGCGGACAACGGTCGGGTGGGGGACACAATGAGCAGTTCTTC	CASGQRSGGGHNEQFF
-	TRBV5-5	many	TRBJ2-3	TGTGCCAGCAGCTTGGCCGTCGCCACAGATACGCAGTATTTT	CASSLAVATDTQYF
-	TRBV5-1	many	TRBJ2-5	TGTGCCAGCAGCTTAGATGAGACCCAGTACTTC	CASSLDETQYF
-	TRBV19	few	TRBJ2-5	TGTGCCAGTAATGGAGGGGGCGTCGGCCAAGAGACCCAGTACTTC	CASNGGGVGQETQYF
-	TRBV7-2	few	TRBJ2-5	TGTGCCAGCAGCTTAGGGGGGAGCGAACAGACCCAGTACTTC	CASSLGGSEQTQYF
TRBD2	TRBV10-2	-	TRBJ2-1	TGCGCCAGCAGTGAAGGTGGCGGGGGGCTCGCCTACAATGAGCAGTTCTTC	CASSEGGGGLAYNEQFF